The 3 T cell receptor beta chains presented below share a single source sample, sequenced in a study of cytomegalovirus exposure and HLA in healthy donors. Method: immunoSEQ multiplex PCR; TCRdb's copy keeps in-frame clones and lacks some. The sample yields 200,000 or so clones, about four fifths seen once. The sequencing input was PBMCs. Receptors were obtained from a man aged 18 to 29 in good health and CMV-seropositive.

The rearrangement joins TRBV15 to TRBJ1-5, with D tentatively TRBD1 (6 bases). Germline loops: CDR1 LNHNV, CDR2 YYDKDF (reference sequence). This CDR3 is built from 15 residues. Deletions cut 0 bases from V and 4 bases from J, with 10 bases between. CDR3 DNA sequence: TGTGCCACCAGCAGAGATTCGAGGGGGAATCAGCCCCAGCATTTT. Its protein is CATSRDSRGNQPQHF.

The J gene is TRBJ2-7, the V gene TRBV5-6, with TRBD1 identical over 11 bases. The CDR3 is made up of 16 amino acids. Trimming took 4 bases from V and 1 from J; bases not matched to a gene: 7. In germline, CDR1 is SGHDT, CDR2 YYEEEE. Written as DNA, the CDR3 is TGTGCCAGCAGCCCAGGAGGGACAGGGGGGTCCTACGAGCAGTACTTC. Amino acid sequence: CASSPGGTGGSYEQYF.

The chain combines TRBV28 with TRBJ2-5; TRBD2 matches at 7 bases. The CDR3 spans 16 residues. Trimming removed 3 bases from V and 0 bases from J; junction bases left unmatched: 7. The germline gives CDR1 MDHEN, CDR2 SYDVKM. This chain's CDR3 is CASSLGYGRNQETQYF. CDR3 nucleotide sequence: TGTGCCAGCAGTTTGGGATACGGGAGGAACCAAGAGACCCAGTACTTC.